The 7 T cell receptor beta chains given below trace back to one sample, sequenced in a study of technical replicates of blood from a handful of donors. Some clones are missing from TCRdb's copy, which holds only in-frame ones; the method was immunoSEQ multiplex PCR. The repertoire holds fewer than 90,000 clones, with about nine tenths as singletons. The sequencing input was T cells isolated from PBMCs. These receptor sequences come from a human donor in good health.

The rearrangement joins TRBV19 to TRBJ1-2; D is unclear. The germline V gene has CDR1 LNHDA and CDR2 SQIVND (reference sequence). The CDR3 has 13 residues. Trimming took off 7 bases at V and 2 bases at J, with 11 bases between the two ends. The CDR3 protein is CASTSRENYGYTF. CDR3 sequence (DNA): TGTGCCAGTACCAGTCGGGAGAACTATGGCTACACCTTC.

The chain's CDR3 is CASSLSGSRSHEQYF. CDR3 nucleotides: TGTGCCAGCAGCCTCAGCGGGAGTCGATCCCACGAGCAGTACTTC. V is TRBV7-6 and J is TRBJ2-7, with 8 bases that match TRBD2. Germline CDR1 and CDR2: SGHVS and FNYEAQ. Germline trimming cut 5 bases from V and 5 bases from J; bases unmatched to any gene: 11. The CDR3 has 15 amino acids.

The V gene is TRBV6-4, the J gene TRBJ2-6; the D is unclear. The CDR3 is made up of 13 amino acids. V was pared by 8 bases and J by 2 bases, with 7 bases between. The germline V gene has CDR1 MRHNA and CDR2 SNTAGT. This CDR3 is CASRDTGANVLTF. CDR3 coding DNA: TGTGCCAGCCGAGACACTGGGGCCAACGTCCTGACTTTC.

Only a few counts were recorded for this clone. The V and J genes are TRBV9 and TRBJ2-5; 10 nucleotides match TRBD2. Trimming took 3 bases from V and 2 from J; bases not matched to a gene: 7. Germline loops: CDR1 SGDLS, CDR2 YYNGEE. The CDR3 length is 16 residues. DNA of the CDR3: TGTGCCAGCAGCGCTCCAGCGGGAGGGCCTCAAGAGACCCAGTACTTC. Protein: CASSAPAGGPQETQYF.

This clone was detected a few times. The V call is TRBV29-1, the J call TRBJ2-7; 9 bases agree with TRBD1. The trim removed 5 bases at V and 1 base at J, leaving 12 bases unmatched. The germline CDR1 and CDR2 sequences are SQVTM and ANQGSEA. The CDR3 has 16 residues. CDR3 sequence: CSVTRSLTGGSYEQYF. The CDR3 DNA follows: TGCAGCGTTACCCGATCGCTGACAGGGGGGTCCTACGAGCAGTACTTC.

The chain carries TRBV10-3 and TRBJ1-1, with 7 positions matching TRBD1. The CDR3 spans 13 residues. The V gene end was trimmed by 6 bases and the J gene end by 2 bases; junction bases not matched to a gene: 3. Per the germline V gene, CDR1 is ENHRY and CDR2 is SYGVKD. The CDR3 region is CAISQGGNTEAFF. CDR3 nucleotide sequence: TGTGCCATCAGCCAGGGGGGAAACACTGAAGCTTTCTTT.

This clone was counted a single time. The chain is built from TRBV13 and TRBJ2-2, with 10 bases aligning to TRBD2. The CDR3 sequence is 18 residues long. The V segment lost 0 bases and the J segment 5 bases; nucleotides outside the gene matches: 9. Germline CDR1 reads PRHDT; CDR2 reads FYEKMQ (reference sequence). CDR3 nucleotides: TGTGCCAGCAGCTTAGGGGGCACTAGCGGGATATCGACCGGGGAGCTGTTTTTT. Amino acid sequence: CASSLGGTSGISTGELFF. Full variable domain (missing parts from reference TRBV13 and TRBJ2-2): AAGVIQSPRHLIKEKRETATLKCYPIPRHDTVYWYQQGPGQDPQFLISFYEKMQSDKGSIPDRFSAQQFSDYHSELNMSSLELGDSALYFCASSLGGTSGISTGELFFGEGSRLTVL.